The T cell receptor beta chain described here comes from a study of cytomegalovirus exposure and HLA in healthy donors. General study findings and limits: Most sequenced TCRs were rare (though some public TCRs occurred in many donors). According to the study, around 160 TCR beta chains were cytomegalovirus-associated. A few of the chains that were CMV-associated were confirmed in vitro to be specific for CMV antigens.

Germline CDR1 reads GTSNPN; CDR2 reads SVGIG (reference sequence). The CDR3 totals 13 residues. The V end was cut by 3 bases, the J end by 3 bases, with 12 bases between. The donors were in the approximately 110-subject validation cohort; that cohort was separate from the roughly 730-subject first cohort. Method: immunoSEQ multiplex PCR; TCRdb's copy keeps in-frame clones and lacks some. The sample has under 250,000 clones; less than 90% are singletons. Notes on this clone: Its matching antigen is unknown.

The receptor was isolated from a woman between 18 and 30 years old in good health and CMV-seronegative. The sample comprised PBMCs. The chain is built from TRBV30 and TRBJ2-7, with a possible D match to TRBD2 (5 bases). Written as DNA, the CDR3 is TGTGCCTGGAGCGGGATGGGGTACTACGAGCAGTACTTC. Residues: CAWSGMGYYEQYF.